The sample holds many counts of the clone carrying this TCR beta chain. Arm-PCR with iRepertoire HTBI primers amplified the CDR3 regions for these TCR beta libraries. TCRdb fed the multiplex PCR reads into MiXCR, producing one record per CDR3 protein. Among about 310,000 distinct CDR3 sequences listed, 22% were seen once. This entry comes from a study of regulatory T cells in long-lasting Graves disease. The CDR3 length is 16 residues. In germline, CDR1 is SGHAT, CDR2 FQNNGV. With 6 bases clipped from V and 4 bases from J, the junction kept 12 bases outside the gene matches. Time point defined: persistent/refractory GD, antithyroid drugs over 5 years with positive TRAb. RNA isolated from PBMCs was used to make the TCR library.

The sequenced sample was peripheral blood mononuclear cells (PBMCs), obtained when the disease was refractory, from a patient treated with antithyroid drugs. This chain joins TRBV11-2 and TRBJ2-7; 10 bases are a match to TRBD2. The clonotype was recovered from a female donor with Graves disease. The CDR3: CASSQTLAGNRYEQYF. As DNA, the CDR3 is TGTGCCAGCAGTCAGACACTAGCGGGGAACCGGTACGAGCAGTACTTC.